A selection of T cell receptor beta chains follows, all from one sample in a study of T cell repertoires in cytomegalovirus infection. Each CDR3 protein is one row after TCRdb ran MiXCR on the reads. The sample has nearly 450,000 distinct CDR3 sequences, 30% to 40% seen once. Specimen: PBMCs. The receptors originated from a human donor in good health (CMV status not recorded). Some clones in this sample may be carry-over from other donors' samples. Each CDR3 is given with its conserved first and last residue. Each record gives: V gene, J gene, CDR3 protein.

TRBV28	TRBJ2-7	CASSFQDSYEQYF
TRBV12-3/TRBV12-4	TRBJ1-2	CASSLRQGYSYGYTF
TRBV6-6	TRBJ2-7	CASSNDRDSYDQYF
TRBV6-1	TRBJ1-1	CASSPQDRQEAFF
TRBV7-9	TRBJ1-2	CASSLAWGDGYTF
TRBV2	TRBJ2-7	CASRSLGQGPYEQYF
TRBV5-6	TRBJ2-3	CASSLGRADTQYF
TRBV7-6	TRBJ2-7	CASSLGDTSYEQYF
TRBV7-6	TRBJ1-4	CASSADQGTNEKLFF
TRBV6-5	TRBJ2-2	CASSLVQGAGELFF
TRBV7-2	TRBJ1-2	CASSLGQGNYGYTF
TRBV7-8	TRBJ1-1	CASSPTARSEAFF
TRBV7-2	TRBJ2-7	CASSRRQGLSYEQYF
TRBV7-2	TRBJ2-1	CASSFRGASGGAPYNEQFF
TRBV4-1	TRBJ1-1	CSSSQDEIRGWNTEAFF
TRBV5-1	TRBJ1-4	CASSPAGRDNEKLFF
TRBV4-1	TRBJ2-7	CASSRGLIPYEQYF
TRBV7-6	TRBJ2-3	CASSLETSGGADTQYF
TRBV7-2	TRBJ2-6	CVSSRRGADSGANVLTF
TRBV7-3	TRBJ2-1	CASSLQLAGTSEQFF
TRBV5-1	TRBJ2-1	CASSLTDRGLYNEQFF
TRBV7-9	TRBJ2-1	CASSLVQNEQFF
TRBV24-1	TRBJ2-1	CATSDAGQNLGKEQFF
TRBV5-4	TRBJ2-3	CASSPDLASTDTQYF
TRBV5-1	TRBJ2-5	CASSLADGFQETQYF
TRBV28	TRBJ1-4	CASSSLGQGENEKLFF
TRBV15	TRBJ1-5	CATSREVAGIRQPQHF
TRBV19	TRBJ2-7	CASSATQGGYEQYF
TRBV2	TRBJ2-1	CASGSERVPYNEQFF
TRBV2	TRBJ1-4	CASSEGDRGGNEKLFF
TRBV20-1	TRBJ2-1	CSATARRYNEQFF
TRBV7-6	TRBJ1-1	CASGGTGQLFKFPEAFF
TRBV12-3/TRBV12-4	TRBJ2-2	CASSPRVRLGLNTGELFF